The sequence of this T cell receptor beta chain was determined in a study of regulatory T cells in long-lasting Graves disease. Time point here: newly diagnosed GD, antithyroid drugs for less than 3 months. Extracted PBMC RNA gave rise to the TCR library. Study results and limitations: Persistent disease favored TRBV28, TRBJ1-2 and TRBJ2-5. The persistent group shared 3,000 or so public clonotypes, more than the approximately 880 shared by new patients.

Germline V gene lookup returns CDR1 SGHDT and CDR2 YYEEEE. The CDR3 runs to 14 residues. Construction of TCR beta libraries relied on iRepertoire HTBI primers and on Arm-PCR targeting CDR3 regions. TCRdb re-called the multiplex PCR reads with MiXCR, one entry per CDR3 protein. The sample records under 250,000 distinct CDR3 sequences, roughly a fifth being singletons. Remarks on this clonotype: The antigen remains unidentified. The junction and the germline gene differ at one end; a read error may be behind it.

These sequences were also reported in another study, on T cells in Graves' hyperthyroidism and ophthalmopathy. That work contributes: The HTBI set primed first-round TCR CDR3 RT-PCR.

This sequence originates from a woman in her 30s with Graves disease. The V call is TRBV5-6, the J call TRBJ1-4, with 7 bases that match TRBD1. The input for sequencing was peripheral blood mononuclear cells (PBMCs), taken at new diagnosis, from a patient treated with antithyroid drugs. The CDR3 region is CASSFKGAGEKLLF. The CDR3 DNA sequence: TGTGCCAGCAGCTTCAAGGGGGCTGGGGAAAAACTGCTTTTT.